The next 20 T cell receptor beta chains were all read from a single sample in a study of PD-L1 blockade in urothelial cancer. Generated by immunoSEQ multiplex PCR, the TCRdb table keeps only in-frame clones and is missing some. The sample gives approximately 100,000 clones, approximately 85% of which show up once; around 2.4% is in the top ten. Material: PBMCs, obtained around atezolizumab (anti-PD-L1) treatment. The source is a middle-aged man with urothelial cancer.

The table lists this clone with many counts. The gene calls are TRBV7-9 and TRBJ2-5; D may be TRBD1 (5 bases). V was clipped by 5 bases and J by 5 bases, with 21 bases between them. CDR3 length: 16 amino acids. Germline CDR1 and CDR2: SEHNR and FQNEAQ (reference sequence). The CDR3 DNA sequence: TGTGCCAGCAGCCCCAGACCATCCCTCAGGGTGGAGACCCAGTACTTC. Translated: CASSPRPSLRVETQYF.

This chain uses TRBV7-3 with TRBJ1-1, with D possibly matching TRBD1 (5 bases). In germline, CDR1 is SGHTA, CDR2 FQGTGA. The length of the CDR3 is 14 residues. The V and J ends lost 2 bases and 5 bases respectively, with 12 bases between them. CDR3: CASSLGGYGTEAFF. For the CDR3, the DNA is TGTGCCAGCAGCTTAGGGGGGTACGGGACTGAAGCTTTCTTT.

In this sample, this clone turned up once. This rearrangement joins TRBV27 to TRBJ2-7; maybe TRBD2 (5 bases). CDR1 and CDR2 from the germline V gene are MNHEY and SMNVEV (reference sequence). The CDR3 has 12 amino acids. The V and J ends lost 6 bases and 6 bases respectively, with 12 bases between them. The CDR3 reads CASREGLGEQYF. The CDR3 nucleotides are TGTGCCAGCAGAGAGGGTCTGGGCGAGCAGTACTTC.

The V and J genes are TRBV5-1 and TRBJ2-7; TRBD2 matches 7 bases. The germline V gene encodes CDR1 SGHRS and CDR2 YFSETQ. The CDR3 is 12 residues long. With V trimmed by 3 bases and J by 4 bases, 1 base remained unmatched. This CDR3 is CASSWDYYEQYF. As DNA, the CDR3 is TGCGCCAGCAGCTGGGACTATTACGAGCAGTACTTC. The variable domain in full, with the rest retrieved from reference TRBV5-1 and TRBJ2-7, is KAGVTQTPRYLIKTRGQQVTLSCSPISGHRSVSWYQQTPGQGLQFLFEYFSETQRNKGNFPGRFSGRQFSNSRSEMNVSTLELGDSALYLCASSWDYYEQYFGPGTRLTVT.

This rearrangement joins TRBV23-1 to TRBJ2-7; possibly TRBD1 for D (6 bases). TRBV23-1 counts as an open reading frame of uncertain function. The V and J ends lost 2 bases and 0 bases respectively, with 20 bases between them. The CDR3 covers 18 residues. The CDR3 is CASSQLLQRDRSSYEQYF. The CDR3 DNA reads as TGCGCCAGCAGTCAACTTCTTCAACGAGACAGGAGCTCCTACGAGCAGTACTTC.

This clone was counted between two and nine times. The chain combines TRBV10-1 with TRBJ2-7; 9 nucleotides agree with TRBD2. Germline V gene data show CDR1 as WNHNN and CDR2 as SYGVQD (reference sequence). The ends lost 0 bases at V and 3 bases at J; junction bases unmatched: 3. CDR3 length equals 15 residues. CDR3 DNA sequence: TGCGCCAGCAGTGAGTCTTCTAGCGGGAACTACGAGCAGTACTTC. It encodes CASSESSSGNYEQYF.

This rearrangement joins TRBV27 to TRBJ2-1; D unresolved. The CDR3 spans 11 residues. V lost 5 bases and J lost 8, with 7 bases in between. The germline gives CDR1 MNHEY, CDR2 SMNVEV (reference sequence). The CDR3 reads CASSTHHEQFF. CDR3 nucleotide sequence: TGTGCCAGCAGTACTCACCATGAGCAGTTCTTC.

The V call is TRBV30, the J call TRBJ2-1, with a tentative D call TRBD2 (7 bases). The CDR3 consists of 10 residues. Germline V gives CDR1 GTSNPN, CDR2 SVGIG (reference sequence). Trimming removed 8 bases at V and 9 bases at J, with 11 bases between. CDR3 loop: CAGGGAEQFF. Written as DNA, the CDR3 is TGTGCCGGAGGGGGGGCTGAGCAGTTCTTC.

Here the CDR3 reads CASSVGTSGQETQYF. CDR3 bases: TGTGCCAGCAGCGTCGGGACTAGCGGACAAGAGACCCAGTACTTC. V and J are TRBV7-6 and TRBJ2-5, with TRBD2 matching 11 bases. The CDR3 runs 15 residues. The J segment lost 2 bases and the V segment lost 5 bases, leaving 4 bases of the junction unmatched. Germline CDR1 is SGHVS and CDR2 is FNYEAQ.

This chain uses TRBV4-1 with TRBJ2-1, with D possibly TRBD1 on 5 matching bases. The CDR3 length is 17 residues. Per germline, CDR1 MGHRA and CDR2 YSYEKL. Trimming shortened V by 5 bases and J by 0 bases, and 17 bases separated the two germline ends. The CDR3, as DNA: TGCGCCAGCAGCTCTCCGGGTGGGGCAAGCTCCTACAATGAGCAGTTCTTC. Amino acids: CASSSPGGASSYNEQFF.

The V call is TRBV19, the J call TRBJ1-1; D call uncertain. This CDR3 comprises 14 residues. The V and J ends lost 6 bases and 1 base respectively, with 12 bases between them. Germline V lookup: CDR1 LNHDA, CDR2 SQIVND (reference sequence). This CDR3 is CASRAVASNTEAFF. CDR3 sequence (DNA): TGTGCCAGTAGAGCGGTTGCCTCGAACACTGAAGCTTTCTTT.

The chain uses TRBV7-2 and TRBJ2-7; D perhaps matches TRBD1 (6 bases). The germline V gene encodes CDR1 SGHTA and CDR2 FQGNSA. The CDR3 spans 16 residues. V was pared by 2 bases and J by 5 bases, with 19 bases between. CDR3 coding DNA: TGTGCCAGCAGCTTACCAGGCGGCAGGGGAAGTAACGAGCAGTACTTC. This codes for CASSLPGGRGSNEQYF.

The chain recombines TRBV30 with TRBJ1-1; 7 positions agree with TRBD1. The CDR3 spans 15 residues. Germline V gene data show CDR1 as GTSNPN and CDR2 as SVGIG (reference sequence). Trimming took 3 bases from V and 5 from J; bases not matched to a gene: 12. The CDR3 loop reads CAWSVRQGRGTEAFF. The CDR3 DNA follows: TGTGCCTGGAGCGTCCGACAGGGAAGGGGAACTGAAGCTTTCTTT.

The chain has TRBV9 and TRBJ2-6; D not resolved. The CDR3 runs to 19 residues. Trimming removed 1 base from V and 0 bases from J, with 17 bases in between. Per the germline V gene, CDR1 is SGDLS and CDR2 is YYNGEE. CDR3 coding DNA: TGTGCCAGCAGCGTATCGGCGGCGGCGCGCTCCTCTGGGGCCAACGTCCTGACTTTC. It encodes CASSVSAAARSSGANVLTF. The variable domain in full, with the rest retrieved from reference TRBV9 and TRBJ2-6, is DSGVTQTPKHLITATGQRVTLRCSPRSGDLSVYWYQQSLDQGLQFLIQYYNGEERAKGNILERFSAQQFPDLHSELNLSSLELGDSALYFCASSVSAAARSSGANVLTFGAGSRLTVL.

The chain employs TRBV11-3 and TRBJ2-7; 9 bases are a match to TRBD1. CDR1 and CDR2 from the germline V gene are SGHNT and YENEEA. Unmatched junction bases numbered 5, after V lost 5 bases and J lost 6 bases. This CDR3 contains 13 residues. CDR3 in DNA: TGTGCCAGCAGCCTGGGACAGGGTGGCGAGCAGTACTTC. It specifies CASSLGQGGEQYF.

V usage is TRBV10-1 and J usage is TRBJ1-1, with TRBD1 matching over 8 bases. Trimming removed 6 bases from V and 3 bases from J; junction bases left unmatched: 6. The CDR3 is 14 amino acids. From germline, CDR1 is WNHNN and CDR2 SYGVQD (reference sequence). CDR3 sequence: CASSTRGRDTEAFF. The CDR3 nucleotides read TGCGCCAGCAGCACCAGGGGGCGGGACACTGAAGCTTTCTTT.

V is TRBV29-1 and J is TRBJ2-3; D is perhaps TRBD1 (6 bases). V was shortened by 6 bases and J by 4 bases, with 11 bases between the two germline ends. CDR1 and CDR2 (germline): SQVTM, ANQGSEA. The CDR3 consists of 12 residues. This CDR3 reads CSVYRAADTQYF. CDR3 coding DNA: TGCAGCGTATACAGGGCCGCAGATACGCAGTATTTT.

This clone has more than one count but fewer than ten. The V gene is TRBV19, the J gene TRBJ1-1; no firm D call. V lost 3 bases and J lost 0, with 8 bases in between. The CDR3 totals 14 residues. Per the germline V gene, CDR1 is LNHDA and CDR2 is SQIVND (reference sequence). The CDR3 DNA follows: TGTGCCAGTAGTATGGGCAGGATGAACACTGAAGCTTTCTTT. It yields the protein CASSMGRMNTEAFF.

The chain couples TRBV6-6 to TRBJ2-5, with 8 bases matching TRBD1. After removal of 5 bases from V and 6 bases from J, the junction contained 14 bases not matched to a gene. In germline, CDR1 is MNHNY, CDR2 SVGAGI (reference sequence). The CDR3 runs 16 residues. CDR3 nucleotide sequence: TGTGCCAGCAGTGGGCCGACAGGGGTGGATCCAAAGACCCAGTACTTC. Protein: CASSGPTGVDPKTQYF.

The V and J genes are TRBV6-5 and TRBJ2-1, with TRBD2 matching over 7 bases. J lost 0 bases, V lost 8 bases, and 4 bases had no gene match. The V gene's germline CDR1 is MNHEY and CDR2 SVGAGI. The CDR3 covers 14 residues. CDR3 in DNA: TGTGCCAGCTCCCGCGGGAGCTCCTACAATGAGCAGTTCTTC. Translation: CASSRGSSYNEQFF.